The 28 T cell receptor beta chains presented below share a single source sample, sequenced in a study of early T cells in non-severe SARS-CoV-2 infection. TCRdb re-derived calls from the 5' RACE reads in MiXCR, one entry per CDR3 protein. The sample yields tens of thousands of distinct CDR3 sequences, around 4% seen once. The specimen was whole blood. The receptors come from an adult who was a healthcare worker with PCR-confirmed SARS-CoV-2 infection or an uninfected control (not recorded which).

This clonotype was recorded many times. The V and J genes are TRBV12-3 or TRBV12-4 and TRBJ2-3, with a weak D call TRBD2 (6 bases). The CDR3 runs 14 residues. The V end was cut by 7 bases, the J end by 3 bases, with 14 bases between. CDR3 bases: TGTGCCAGCATGGACGGGACTGGGACAGATACGCAGTATTTT. It is translated as CASMDGTGTDTQYF.

On this clonotype: A much larger clone differs by one base, so this may be a read error. The chain carries TRBV5-1 and TRBJ2-1; 7 bases are shared with TRBD2. CDR1 and CDR2 from the germline V gene are SGHRS and YFSETQ. Losses at the gene ends were 4 bases for V and 1 base for J; bases not matched to a gene: 5. CDR3 length: 15 amino acids. CDR3 nucleotide sequence: TGCGCCAGCAGCCGTAATAGCGGGTCCTACAATGAGCAGTTCTTC. It encodes CASSRNSGSYNEQFF.

This clonotype was counted at least ten times. As DNA, the CDR3 is TGTGCCAGCAGCCTCCAAGACAGTCAAGAGACCCAGTACTTC. This encodes CASSLQDSQETQYF. V gene TRBV7-6 combines with J gene TRBJ2-5; tentative D call: TRBD1 (5 bases). Per germline, CDR1 SGHVS and CDR2 FNYEAQ. Trimming took off 5 bases at V and 2 bases at J, with 12 bases between the two ends. The CDR3 totals 14 residues.

The V and J genes are TRBV30 and TRBJ1-5; maybe TRBD1 (5 bases). This CDR3 contains 13 residues. The germline gives CDR1 GTSNPN, CDR2 SVGIG (reference sequence). Trimming pared 4 bases from V and 5 bases from J, leaving 12 bases between. CDR3 protein: CAWTPGGDQPQHF. The CDR3 DNA reads TGTGCCTGGACACCCGGGGGGGATCAGCCCCAGCATTTT.

At least ten counts were recorded for this clonotype. The chain couples TRBV12-3 or TRBV12-4 to TRBJ2-3, with a possible D match to TRBD1 (6 bases). Trimming left V 6 bases short and J 4 bases short, with 20 bases between. The CDR3 consists of 16 residues. The CDR3 here is CASSPGQTTRADTQYF. In DNA form, the CDR3 reads TGTGCCAGCAGCCCCGGACAGACCACACGGGCAGATACGCAGTATTTT.

This clonotype was detected many times. The chain employs TRBV29-1 and TRBJ2-5, with D unclear. The CDR3 spans 14 residues. In germline, CDR1 is SQVTM, CDR2 ANQGSEA. With 1 base removed from V and 0 bases from J, the gap between germline ends came to 9 bases. This chain's CDR3 is CSVEVRGHQETQYF. The DNA of the CDR3 is TGCAGCGTTGAAGTGCGAGGACACCAAGAGACCCAGTACTTC.

There are many counts of this clonotype. The rearrangement uses TRBV2 and TRBJ2-7; D is uncertain. V was shortened by 0 bases and J by 0 bases, with 9 bases between the two germline ends. The CDR3 has 15 residues. From germline, CDR1 is SNHLY and CDR2 FYNNEI. DNA for the CDR3: TGTGCCAGCAGTGAAGCGCTTGAGCACTCCTACGAGCAGTACTTC. This codes for CASSEALEHSYEQYF. The full variable domain, rest sourced from reference TRBV2 and TRBJ2-7, is EPEVTQTPSHQVTQMGQEVILRCVPISNHLYFYWYRQILGQKVEFLVSFYNNEISEKSEIFDDQFSVERPDGSNFTLKIRSTKLEDSAMYFCASSEALEHSYEQYFGPGTRLTVT.

A word on this clonotype: A much larger clone sits a single nucleotide away, making a read error possible. V and J are TRBV20-1 and TRBJ2-1; D may be TRBD1 (5 bases). Germline lookup yields CDR1 DFQATT and CDR2 SNEGSKA (reference sequence). CDR3 length: 15 residues. The V end was cut by 3 bases, the J end by 3 bases, with 15 bases between. CDR3 sequence: CSASLGVGIYNEQFF. DNA of the CDR3: TGCAGTGCTAGCCTAGGGGTAGGAATCTACAATGAGCAGTTCTTC.

This sequence joins TRBV5-4 and TRBJ2-3, with 8 positions matching TRBD2. The CDR3 consists of 15 residues. CDR1 and CDR2 (germline): SGHNT, YYREEE (reference sequence). V lost 3 bases and J lost 4; bases outside the gene matches: 7. The CDR3 protein is CASSSGRANADTQYF. The CDR3 DNA reads TGTGCCAGCAGCTCCGGGAGGGCCAACGCAGATACGCAGTATTTT.

This clonotype is medium-sized within its sample. CDR3: CAWSHPGLAAYEQYF. In DNA, the CDR3 is TGTGCCTGGAGCCACCCAGGACTAGCGGCCTACGAGCAGTACTTC. The gene calls are TRBV30 and TRBJ2-7; 10 bases align to TRBD2. Germline trimming cut 3 bases from V and 2 bases from J; bases unmatched to any gene: 7. Germline V lookup: CDR1 GTSNPN, CDR2 SVGIG (reference sequence). The CDR3 extends over 15 amino acids.

This clonotype was seen ten or more times. CDR3 loop: CASRSRQDATYGYTF. The CDR3 bases are TGTGCCAGTAGATCCCGACAGGACGCAACCTATGGCTACACCTTC. The chain carries TRBV19 and TRBJ1-2; D possibly corresponds to TRBD1 (6 bases). Germline V gives CDR1 LNHDA, CDR2 SQIVND (reference sequence). Between the trimmed V and J ends, which lost 6 bases and 4 bases, there was a span of 18 bases. The CDR3 consists of 15 residues.

This clonotype was seen repeatedly, ten times or more. The gene calls are TRBV9 and TRBJ2-1; D is unclear. CDR3 length: 13 residues. Trimming took 1 base from V and 5 from J, leaving 7 bases between them. Germline CDR1 reads SGDLS; CDR2 reads YYNGEE. The CDR3 nucleotides are TGTGCCAGCAGCGTATCCTGGGACAATGAGCAGTTCTTC. It encodes CASSVSWDNEQFF.

This clonotype has ten or more counts. The gene calls are TRBV7-9 and TRBJ2-3, with 8 bases aligning to TRBD2. The CDR3 runs to 16 residues. From germline, CDR1 is SEHNR and CDR2 FQNEAQ (reference sequence). V lost 3 bases, J lost 2 bases, and 7 bases stayed unmatched. CDR3: CASSFAPGGHTDTQYF. Written as DNA, the CDR3 is TGTGCCAGCAGCTTCGCCCCGGGAGGGCACACAGATACGCAGTATTTT.

By sample fraction, this clonotype is medium-sized. The chain recombines TRBV5-1 with TRBJ2-1; possibly TRBD1 for D (7 bases). Deletions cut 1 base from V and 9 bases from J, with 20 bases between. The CDR3 extends over 16 amino acids. The germline gives CDR1 SGHRS, CDR2 YFSETQ. CDR3 sequence (DNA): TGCGCCAGCAGCTTGAGGGAGACAGGGTCCGGGAGTGAGCAGTTCTTC. Translating it yields CASSLRETGSGSEQFF.

This clonotype was counted only a few times. The rearrangement joins TRBV29-1 to TRBJ2-1; 9 nucleotides align to TRBD1. The CDR3 covers 15 residues. Germline lookup yields CDR1 SQVTM and CDR2 ANQGSEA. V trimming: 4 bases; J trimming: 2 bases; junction bases outside the gene matches: 6. The CDR3 nucleotides read TGCAGCGTTGCGACCGGGACAGGGACCTACAATGAGCAGTTCTTC. This codes for CSVATGTGTYNEQFF.

This clonotype was picked up many times. This chain connects TRBV2 to TRBJ1-5; perhaps TRBD1 as D (5 bases). The germline V gene encodes CDR1 SNHLY and CDR2 FYNNEI. V was trimmed by 0 bases and J by 6 bases, leaving 15 bases between them. This CDR3 is 16 amino acids long. CDR3 in DNA: TGTGCCAGCAGTGAAGCGCTGAGAGGGAGGGGTCAGCCCCAGCATTTT. This gives the protein CASSEALRGRGQPQHF.

At least ten counts were recorded for this clonotype. V gene TRBV7-2 combines with J gene TRBJ1-6; D remains ambiguous. Trimming shortened V by 1 base and J by 0 bases, and 13 bases separated the two germline ends. Germline CDR1 reads SGHTA; CDR2 reads FQGNSA. The CDR3 length is 18 residues. The CDR3 reads CASSLVTGGSSYNSPLHF. The CDR3 DNA follows: TGTGCCAGCAGCTTAGTAACCGGAGGGAGCTCCTATAATTCACCCCTCCACTTT.

This clonotype was seen only a few times. The chain couples TRBV20-1 to TRBJ2-3; no reliable D call. Germline V CDR1 and CDR2: DFQATT, SNEGSKA (reference sequence). The CDR3 has 15 amino acids. V was pared by 1 base and J by 4 bases, with 15 bases between. In DNA, the CDR3 is TGCAGTGCTAGAGCTCCCTACGATGTCGCAGATACGCAGTATTTT. Translating it yields CSARAPYDVADTQYF.

This clonotype was observed at least ten times. The chain has TRBV9 and TRBJ1-6; no firm D call. Germline V CDR1 and CDR2: SGDLS, YYNGEE. This CDR3 is 13 amino acids long. The V end was cut by 0 bases, the J end by 7 bases, with 5 bases between. The CDR3 DNA reads as TGTGCCAGCAGCGTAGATGAGAATTCACCCCTCCACTTT. This encodes CASSVDENSPLHF.

This clonotype showed up many times. V is TRBV3-1 and J is TRBJ2-5; 8 bases agree with TRBD2. CDR1 is LGHDT and CDR2 is YNNKEL in the germline V gene (reference sequence). The CDR3 is 16 amino acids. Trimming took 1 base from V and 2 from J; bases not matched to a gene: 6. In DNA, the CDR3 is TGTGCCAGCAGCCAAGTCATTACTAGCGGACAAGAGACCCAGTACTTC. As protein: CASSQVITSGQETQYF.

This clonotype was detected many times. The J gene is TRBJ2-5, the V gene TRBV6-6; TRBD2 matches at 8 bases. The length of the CDR3 is 14 residues. The germline CDR1 and CDR2 sequences are MNHNY and SVGAGI (reference sequence). The V and J ends lost 2 bases and 5 bases, in that order; junction bases with no gene match: 4. The CDR3 DNA follows: TGTGCCAGCAGTTACCAAGCTAGCGGGGAGACCCAGTACTTC. It codes for CASSYQASGETQYF.

The rearrangement links TRBV18 to TRBJ1-1; perhaps TRBD1 as D (6 bases). In germline, CDR1 is KGHSH, CDR2 LQKENI. V lost 5 bases to trimming and J lost 7 bases, with 14 bases between them. CDR3 length: 13 amino acids. CDR3 DNA: TGTGCCAGCTCAACCAAGCAGGGGAATGAAGCTTTCTTT. Translation: CASSTKQGNEAFF.

The V gene is TRBV7-9, the J gene TRBJ2-7, with D perhaps TRBD2 (5 bases). The CDR3 totals 14 residues. Trimming removed 4 bases at V and 2 bases at J, with 12 bases between. Germline loops: CDR1 SEHNR, CDR2 FQNEAQ (reference sequence). The CDR3 is CASSSATGTYEQYF. DNA of the CDR3: TGTGCCAGCAGCTCAGCTACGGGAACCTACGAGCAGTACTTC.

Ten or more counts support this clonotype. V usage is TRBV5-1 and J usage is TRBJ1-2; the D is unclear. Germline loops: CDR1 SGHRS, CDR2 YFSETQ. Trimming took off 4 bases at V and 4 bases at J, with 17 bases between the two ends. The CDR3 spans 15 residues. The CDR3 loop is CASSPLPDGSYGYTF. In DNA form, the CDR3 reads TGCGCCAGCAGCCCCCTGCCTGACGGATCCTATGGCTACACCTTC.

This clonotype showed up many times. The gene calls are TRBV5-5 and TRBJ2-7; unclear D gene. Trimming took 0 bases from V and 2 from J, leaving 12 bases between them. CDR3 size: 15 residues. CDR1 SGHKS and CDR2 YYEKEE come from the germline V gene (reference sequence). In DNA form, the CDR3 reads TGTGCCAGCAGCTTGGCCCCGGTAGAGACCTACGAGCAGTACTTC. Amino acid sequence: CASSLAPVETYEQYF.

The chain recombines TRBV5-4 with TRBJ1-4; D uncertain. The CDR3 is 13 amino acids. Germline V CDR1 and CDR2: SGHNT, YYREEE (reference sequence). V dropped 0 bases and J dropped 4 bases, with 4 bases sitting between them. The CDR3 spells CASSLASNEKLFF. Here the CDR3 DNA reads TGTGCCAGCAGCTTGGCAAGTAATGAAAAACTGTTTTTT.

This clonotype is categorized as medium-sized (0.01 to 0.1%). V and J are TRBV4-3 and TRBJ2-3; 8 positions agree with TRBD1. CDR3 length: 17 residues. The germline CDR1 and CDR2 sequences are LGHNA and YSLEER. With V trimmed by 0 bases and J by 2 bases, 7 bases remained unmatched. The CDR3 DNA reads as TGCGCCAGCAGCCAAGAAGGTGGACAGGGCTACACAGATACGCAGTATTTT. It encodes CASSQEGGQGYTDTQYF.

This clonotype was observed at least ten times. The chain employs TRBV28 and TRBJ2-5; possible D gene TRBD2, 6 bases. Trimming left V 4 bases short and J 7 bases short, with 13 bases between. CDR3 length: 13 amino acids. Germline loops: CDR1 MDHEN, CDR2 SYDVKM. DNA of the CDR3: TGTGCCAGCAGTTCGGGGACTTCGGTGACCCAGTACTTC. Translating gives CASSSGTSVTQYF.